This is a list of T cell receptor beta chains from one sample in a study of vaccination effects on CD4 cells after COVID-19. Only in-frame clones appear in the TCRdb table, and some are missing; sequencing was by immunoSEQ multiplex PCR. Of tens of thousands of clones in the sample, roughly 70% were seen once. No antigen has been assigned to these receptors. The specimen comprised CD4+ T cells from PBMCs cultured with SARS-CoV-2 spike peptides, sampled before COVID-19 vaccination. The receptors originated from a human donor who received a COVID-19 vaccine. Both conserved end residues are part of each CDR3. Fields, in order: J gene, clone size, D gene, V gene, CDR3 protein, CDR3 DNA. The D gene is left open where the match is weak. The listing skips clone size in some rows; elsewhere it reads once, few, many or a size class.

J: TRBJ1-5
size: few
D: .
V: TRBV5-5
CDR3: CASSLAGTLSNQPQHF
DNA: TGTGCCAGCAGCTTGGCAGGTACCCTTAGCAATCAGCCCCAGCATTTT

J: TRBJ1-2
size: .
D: .
V: TRBV18
CDR3: CASSPGQSEYGYTF
DNA: TGTGCCAGCTCACCCGGACAGAGCGAATATGGCTACACCTTC

J: TRBJ1-1
size: few
D: TRBD1
V: TRBV6-5
CDR3: CASSRGQGETEAFF
DNA: TGTGCCAGCAGCCGTGGACAGGGGGAGACTGAAGCTTTCTTT

J: TRBJ1-1
size: few
D: TRBD1
V: TRBV7-9
CDR3: CASSLTGFSTEAFF
DNA: TGTGCCAGCAGCTTGACAGGGTTTAGCACTGAAGCTTTCTTT

J: TRBJ2-3
size: .
D: TRBD1
V: TRBV3-1/TRBV3-2
CDR3: CASSQGQGSTDTQYF
DNA: TGTGCCAGCAGCCAAGGACAGGGAAGCACAGATACGCAGTATTTT

J: TRBJ2-7
size: few
D: TRBD1
V: TRBV18
CDR3: CASSLTTGQIYEQYF
DNA: TGTGCCAGCTCACTGACAACGGGACAGATCTACGAGCAGTACTTC

J: TRBJ2-4
size: few
D: TRBD2
V: TRBV9
CDR3: CASSVEGSGQAKNIQYF
DNA: TGTGCCAGCAGCGTAGAAGGTAGCGGGCAAGCCAAAAACATTCAGTACTTC

J: TRBJ2-7
size: .
D: .
V: TRBV7-2
CDR3: CASSPRPRSPYEQYF
DNA: TGTGCCAGCAGCCCTCGACCTAGGAGCCCCTACGAGCAGTACTTC

J: TRBJ1-4
size: .
D: .
V: TRBV6-5
CDR3: CASRGGTNEKLFF
DNA: TGTGCCAGCCGCGGGGGTACTAATGAAAAACTGTTTTTT

J: TRBJ1-5
size: few
D: .
V: TRBV5-6
CDR3: CASARGGIFSNQPQHF
DNA: TGTGCCAGCGCCAGGGGTGGGATTTTTAGCAATCAGCCCCAGCATTTT

J: TRBJ2-7
size: few
D: .
V: TRBV21-1
CDR3: CASTWTSGVYEQYF
DNA: TGTGCCAGCACCTGGACTAGCGGGGTCTACGAGCAGTACTTC

J: TRBJ1-2
size: .
D: .
V: TRBV3-1/TRBV3-2
CDR3: CASSQGSVSNYGYTF
DNA: TGTGCCAGCAGCCAAGGTTCCGTTTCTAACTATGGCTACACCTTC

J: TRBJ2-4
size: .
D: TRBD1
V: TRBV7-9
CDR3: CASSFRGQENIQYF
DNA: TGTGCCAGCAGCTTCCGTGGACAGGAAAACATTCAGTACTTC

J: TRBJ2-3
size: .
D: .
V: TRBV30
CDR3: CAWSVMRRTSVGTDTQYF
DNA: TGTGCCTGGAGTGTTATGAGGAGGACATCCGTCGGAACAGATACGCAGTATTTT

J: TRBJ2-1
size: .
D: .
V: TRBV29-1
CDR3: CSGGDNEQFF
DNA: TGCAGCGGAGGGGACAATGAGCAGTTCTTC

J: TRBJ2-3
size: .
D: .
V: TRBV6-6
CDR3: CASSPEGETLTDTQYF
DNA: TGTGCCAGCAGCCCCGAGGGGGAGACGCTCACAGATACGCAGTATTTT

J: TRBJ2-2
size: .
D: .
V: TRBV30
CDR3: CAWREGLSSGELFF
DNA: TGTGCCTGGAGGGAGGGTTTGAGCTCCGGGGAGCTGTTTTTT

J: TRBJ2-5
size: once
D: TRBD2
V: TRBV5-6
CDR3: CASSLGTSGKETQYF
DNA: TGTGCCAGCAGCTTGGGGACTAGCGGGAAAGAGACCCAGTACTTC

J: TRBJ2-7
size: .
D: TRBD2
V: TRBV2
CDR3: CASSVAGVYYEQYF
DNA: TGTGCCAGCAGTGTAGCGGGAGTCTACTACGAGCAGTACTTC

J: TRBJ1-4
size: .
D: .
V: TRBV12-3/TRBV12-4
CDR3: CASSLGNNEKLFF
DNA: TGTGCCAGCAGTTTAGGGAATAATGAAAAACTGTTTTTT

J: TRBJ1-1
size: .
D: TRBD1
V: TRBV7-9
CDR3: CASSLRIGGTGEKNTEAFF
DNA: TGTGCCAGCAGCTTAAGAATAGGAGGGACAGGGGAAAAGAACACTGAAGCTTTCTTT

J: TRBJ2-7
size: .
D: .
V: TRBV7-9
CDR3: CALGRAGLRYEQYF
DNA: TGTGCCCTTGGGCGGGCAGGACTAAGATACGAGCAGTACTTC

J: TRBJ2-1
size: few
D: TRBD2
V: TRBV7-2
CDR3: CASSLETRAGGVEQFF
DNA: TGTGCCAGCAGCTTAGAAACGCGTGCCGGGGGGGTGGAGCAGTTCTTC

J: TRBJ2-1
size: .
D: .
V: TRBV18
CDR3: CASSPPQGVNEQFF
DNA: TGTGCCAGCTCACCACCTCAGGGAGTCAATGAGCAGTTCTTC

J: TRBJ1-2
size: .
D: .
V: TRBV5-4
CDR3: CASSYSGAWGYTF
DNA: TGTGCCAGCAGCTACAGTGGGGCGTGGGGCTACACCTTC

J: TRBJ1-1
size: once
D: TRBD1
V: TRBV6-5
CDR3: CASTEQGGWNTEAFF
DNA: TGTGCCAGCACCGAACAGGGGGGGTGGAACACTGAAGCTTTCTTT

J: TRBJ1-3
size: .
D: .
V: TRBV19
CDR3: CASSTGGSFYSGNTIYF
DNA: TGTGCCAGTAGTACGGGAGGGAGTTTCTACTCTGGAAACACCATATATTTT

J: TRBJ2-7
size: few
D: TRBD2
V: TRBV3-1/TRBV3-2
CDR3: CASSQAGGHYEQYF
DNA: TGTGCCAGCAGCCAAGCGGGGGGGCACTACGAGCAGTACTTC

J: TRBJ1-4
size: .
D: .
V: TRBV2
CDR3: CASSDAGLTNEKLFF
DNA: TGTGCCAGCAGTGACGCGGGTCTAACTAATGAAAAACTGTTTTTT

J: TRBJ2-7
size: .
D: TRBD2
V: TRBV6-6
CDR3: CASSYSGGGSYEQYF
DNA: TGTGCCAGCAGTTACTCTGGCGGGGGATCCTACGAGCAGTACTTC

J: TRBJ1-5
size: .
D: .
V: TRBV20-1
CDR3: CSASLGEQPQHF
DNA: TGCAGTGCTAGTTTGGGTGAACAGCCCCAGCATTTT

J: TRBJ2-1
size: .
D: .
V: TRBV14
CDR3: CASSQDGGATANEQFF
DNA: TGTGCCAGCAGCCAAGATGGGGGGGCGACGGCCAATGAGCAGTTCTTC

J: TRBJ1-2
size: .
D: TRBD1
V: TRBV6-5
CDR3: CASSYADRGYTF
DNA: TGTGCCAGCAGTTACGCGGACAGGGGCTACACCTTC

J: TRBJ1-2
size: few
D: TRBD1
V: TRBV5-4
CDR3: CASSWDRVGYGYTF
DNA: TGTGCCAGCAGCTGGGACAGGGTCGGCTATGGCTACACCTTC

J: TRBJ2-5
size: .
D: TRBD2
V: TRBV6-2/TRBV6-3
CDR3: CASSYLGTKERAQYF
DNA: TGTGCCAGCAGTTACCTCGGGACTAAGGAGAGAGCCCAGTACTTC

J: TRBJ2-1
size: .
D: .
V: TRBV18
CDR3: CASSQEPLGSSYNEQFF
DNA: TGTGCCAGCTCACAGGAACCGTTAGGAAGCTCCTACAATGAGCAGTTCTTC

J: TRBJ1-5
size: .
D: .
V: TRBV2
CDR3: CASGRDRGDNQPQHF
DNA: TGTGCCAGCGGTAGGGACCGGGGGGACAATCAGCCCCAGCATTTT

J: TRBJ2-5
size: .
D: TRBD1
V: TRBV5-5
CDR3: CASSPGQGQETQYF
DNA: TGTGCCAGCAGCCCGGGACAGGGACAAGAGACCCAGTACTTC

J: TRBJ2-3
size: .
D: .
V: TRBV5-5
CDR3: CASSLTIHTDTQYF
DNA: TGTGCCAGCAGCTTGACTATCCACACAGATACGCAGTATTTT

J: TRBJ2-1
size: .
D: TRBD2
V: TRBV5-1
CDR3: CASSLRSGAGGPTEQFF
DNA: TGCGCCAGCAGCTTGAGATCCGGGGCGGGAGGGCCGACTGAGCAGTTCTTC

J: TRBJ1-1
size: medium-sized
D: .
V: TRBV19
CDR3: CASRLGTMNTEAFF
DNA: TGTGCCAGTAGACTTGGCACAATGAACACTGAAGCTTTCTTT

J: TRBJ1-2
size: few
D: .
V: TRBV6-4
CDR3: CASSQEIVAGANGYTF
DNA: TGTGCCAGCAGTCAAGAAATTGTGGCAGGGGCTAATGGCTACACCTTC

J: TRBJ1-1
size: .
D: .
V: TRBV10-3
CDR3: CAISREGGDTEAFF
DNA: TGTGCCATCAGTAGGGAGGGAGGTGACACTGAAGCTTTCTTT

J: TRBJ1-2
size: .
D: .
V: TRBV6-5
CDR3: CASRKRANYGYTF
DNA: TGTGCCAGCAGGAAGAGAGCTAACTATGGCTACACCTTC